This entry lists 15 T cell receptor beta chains sequenced from one sample in a study of blood T cells in healthy people across ages. Next came a second PCR, run for about 6 to 12 cycles, which used a sample-barcoded 5' primer along with a J-beta primer mix. Via MiXCR, TCRdb re-called the 5' RACE reads, giving one row per CDR3 protein. This sample has some 1,800,000 distinct CDR3 sequences, with 30% to 40% found just once. The sequenced sample consisted of blood. All receptors come from a human donor in good health.

In this sample, this clonotype turned up a few times. This chain connects TRBV20-1 to TRBJ1-5; no clear D. Trimming removed 3 bases at V and 2 bases at J, with 11 bases between. The germline V gene has CDR1 DFQATT and CDR2 SNEGSKA (reference sequence). The CDR3 has 14 residues. The CDR3 region is CSASGGQGNQPQHF. In DNA, the CDR3 is TGCAGTGCTAGCGGTGGGCAGGGCAATCAGCCCCAGCATTTT.

This chain links TRBV18 with TRBJ1-5, with D uncertain. The CDR3 has 14 amino acids. Looked up from germline, CDR1 is KGHSH and CDR2 is LQKENI. V was pared by 4 bases and J by 3 bases, with 10 bases between. This CDR3 reads CASSRGGHNQPQHF. The CDR3 DNA sequence: TGTGCCAGCTCACGTGGAGGGCACAATCAGCCCCAGCATTTT.

This clonotype was counted only a few times. This chain links TRBV20-1 with TRBJ2-1; TRBD1 matches at 10 bases. The J segment lost 6 bases and the V segment lost 2 bases, leaving 13 bases of the junction unmatched. Germline CDR1 and CDR2: DFQATT and SNEGSKA (reference sequence). This CDR3 is built from 17 residues. DNA for the CDR3: TGCAGTGCTAGACACTACCTCCGGGACAGGGGAGGCAATGAGCAGTTCTTC. This translates into CSARHYLRDRGGNEQFF.

The CDR3 region has the DNA TGTGCCAGCAGCCCTAGGGGGAGACTAACCGAAGCTTTCTTT. It translates to CASSPRGRLTEAFF. The chain carries TRBV7-9 and TRBJ1-1, with a tentative D call TRBD1 (6 bases). In germline, CDR1 is SEHNR, CDR2 FQNEAQ (reference sequence). The V gene lost 5 bases and the J gene lost 8 bases, with 18 bases spanning the gap. The CDR3 spans 14 residues.

This chain connects TRBV28 to TRBJ1-2; D call uncertain. Germline CDR1 and CDR2: MDHEN and SYDVKM. The germline V and J ends were trimmed by 1 base and 8 bases, with 11 bases remaining between them. CDR3 size: 13 residues. The CDR3 nucleotides read TGTGCCAGCAGTTTATTAGCAGCGTGGGGCTACACCTTC. This translates into CASSLLAAWGYTF.

This clonotype was counted a few times. The chain combines TRBV6-4 with TRBJ2-2; 8 positions match TRBD1. The CDR3 has 18 amino acids. Germline CDR1 MRHNA, CDR2 SNTAGT. V lost 4 bases, J lost 2 bases, and 12 bases stayed unmatched. The CDR3 DNA is TGTGCCAGCAGTGCCGTCTCCGGGACAGGCCCAAACACCGGGGAGCTGTTTTTT. Translating gives CASSAVSGTGPNTGELFF.

This chain links TRBV10-3 with TRBJ2-4; possible D gene TRBD2, 7 bases. Germline CDR1 ENHRY, CDR2 SYGVKD. Trimming shortened V by 5 bases and J by 13 bases, and 24 bases separated the two germline ends. The CDR3 has 15 residues. The CDR3 nucleotides read TGTGCCATCAGTTCACGACTACCGGGGGGCCATGGGCAGTACTTC. Translating gives CAISSRLPGGHGQYF.

The J gene is TRBJ2-3, the V gene TRBV12-3 or TRBV12-4; D may be TRBD1 (6 bases). V gave up 5 bases and J gave up 6 bases, with 12 bases separating them. The CDR3 contains 13 residues. The CDR3 DNA sequence: TGTGCCAGCAGTAAAGTTAGGGGGGATACGCAGTATTTT. This sequence encodes CASSKVRGDTQYF.

The chain is built from TRBV20-1 and TRBJ2-3; weak D call: TRBD2 (5 bases). V was pared by 0 bases and J by 5 bases, with 12 bases between. The CDR3 spans 14 residues. Germline lookup yields CDR1 DFQATT and CDR2 SNEGSKA (reference sequence). The DNA of the CDR3 is TGCAGTGCTAGAGACAGCTTTGCGGGAGATACGCAGTATTTT. Translating gives CSARDSFAGDTQYF.

V usage is TRBV29-1 and J usage is TRBJ2-3; D remains unclear. Trimming removed 7 bases from V and 5 bases from J, with 10 bases in between. The CDR3 runs 11 residues. Germline values: CDR1 SQVTM, CDR2 ANQGSEA. The CDR3 nucleotides read TGCAGCGCCCCGGACGGAGATACGCAGTATTTT. It is translated as CSAPDGDTQYF.

The chain is built from TRBV4-1 and TRBJ1-3; tentative D call: TRBD1 (5 bases). CDR1 and CDR2 from the germline V gene are MGHRA and YSYEKL. V lost 1 base and J 0 bases, leaving 13 bases between the germline ends. The CDR3 loop spans 17 amino acids. The CDR3 bases are TGCGCCAGCAGCCAAGGAGGGGTGTTCCTCTCTGGAAACACCATATATTTT. Amino acids: CASSQGGVFLSGNTIYF.

The chain carries TRBV6-6 and TRBJ2-3; tentatively, D is TRBD1 (5 bases). From germline, CDR1 is MNHNY and CDR2 SVGAGI (reference sequence). The CDR3 totals 16 residues. The V gene lost 6 bases and the J gene lost 3 bases, with 19 bases spanning the gap. CDR3 coding DNA: TGTGCCAGCAGATCCCAGCTAGGGGTTAGGACAGATACGCAGTATTTT. Its protein product is CASRSQLGVRTDTQYF.

The J gene is TRBJ2-7, the V gene TRBV4-3; D not resolved. The germline CDR1 and CDR2 sequences are LGHNA and YSLEER. V lost 2 bases and J lost 0, with 8 bases in between. CDR3 length equals 14 residues. In nucleotides, the CDR3 is TGCGCCAGCAGCCAACTGCGTAGCTCCTACGAGCAGTACTTC. It is translated as CASSQLRSSYEQYF.

The genes are TRBV20-1 and TRBJ2-7, with 13 bases lining up with TRBD2. In germline, CDR1 is DFQATT, CDR2 SNEGSKA (reference sequence). Unmatched junction bases numbered 12, after V lost 4 bases and J lost 3 bases. The CDR3 has 17 amino acids. CDR3 loop: CSATKGLAGEQNYEQYF. CDR3 sequence (DNA): TGCAGTGCTACGAAAGGACTAGCGGGGGAGCAAAACTACGAGCAGTACTTC.

This clonotype was found a few times. One end of the junction does not line up with germline, which may come from a read error. This chain connects TRBV3-1 to TRBJ2-7; no firm D call. The DNA end is a closer match to TRBJ2-5, so the J assignment may be wrong. The CDR3 spans 11 residues. CDR1 and CDR2 (germline): LGHDT, YNNKEL (reference sequence). The CDR3: CASRLLETQYF. CDR3 coding DNA: TGCGCCAGCCGCTTGCTGGAGACCCAGTACTTC.